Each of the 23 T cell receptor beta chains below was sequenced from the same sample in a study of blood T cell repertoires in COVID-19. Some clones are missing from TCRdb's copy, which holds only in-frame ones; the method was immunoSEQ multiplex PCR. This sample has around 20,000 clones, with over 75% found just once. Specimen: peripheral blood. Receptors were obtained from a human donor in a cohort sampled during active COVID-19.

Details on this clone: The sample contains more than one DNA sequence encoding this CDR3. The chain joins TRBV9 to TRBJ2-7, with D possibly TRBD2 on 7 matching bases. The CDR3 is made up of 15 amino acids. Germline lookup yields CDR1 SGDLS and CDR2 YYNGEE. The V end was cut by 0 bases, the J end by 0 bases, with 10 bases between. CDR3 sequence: CASSVGGGLSYEQYF. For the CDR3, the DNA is TGTGCCAGCAGCGTAGGGGGGGGCCTCTCCTACGAGCAGTACTTC.

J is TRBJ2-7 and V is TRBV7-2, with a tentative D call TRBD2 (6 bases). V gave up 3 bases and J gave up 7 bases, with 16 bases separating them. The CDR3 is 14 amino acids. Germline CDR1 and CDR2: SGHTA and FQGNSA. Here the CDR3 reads CASSLSRPAGEQYF. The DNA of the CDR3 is TGTGCCAGCAGCTTGTCACGGCCGGCGGGGGAGCAGTACTTC.

The CDR3 is CASSQPTGFNGYTF. In DNA, the CDR3 is TGTGCCAGCAGCCAGCCGACAGGGTTTAATGGCTACACCTTC. The chain is built from TRBV28 and TRBJ1-2, with 7 bases fitting TRBD1. The CDR3 contains 14 residues. In germline, CDR1 is MDHEN, CDR2 SYDVKM. V gave up 6 bases and J gave up 6 bases; unmatched junction bases: 10.

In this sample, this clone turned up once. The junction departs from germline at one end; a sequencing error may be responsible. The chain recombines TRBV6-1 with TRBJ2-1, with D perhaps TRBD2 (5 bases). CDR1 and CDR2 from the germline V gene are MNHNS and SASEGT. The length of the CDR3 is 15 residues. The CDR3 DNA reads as TGTGTCAGCAGTGAAGAGAGGGCGGCCTACAATGAGCAGTTCTTC. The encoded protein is CVSSEERAAYNEQFF.

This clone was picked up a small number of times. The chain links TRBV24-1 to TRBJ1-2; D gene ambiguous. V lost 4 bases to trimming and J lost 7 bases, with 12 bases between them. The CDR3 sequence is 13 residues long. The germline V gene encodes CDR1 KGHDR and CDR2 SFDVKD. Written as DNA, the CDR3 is TGTGCCACCAGTGACTCAGTTTCTCGTGGCTACACCTTC. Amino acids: CATSDSVSRGYTF.

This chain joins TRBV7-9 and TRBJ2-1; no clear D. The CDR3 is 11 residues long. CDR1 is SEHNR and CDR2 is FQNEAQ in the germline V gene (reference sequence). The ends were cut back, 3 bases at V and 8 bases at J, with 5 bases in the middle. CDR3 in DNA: TGTGCCAGCAGCTTGAGCTATGAGCAGTTCTTC. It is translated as CASSLSYEQFF.

CDR3 in amino acids: CASSSRTAYGYTF. For the CDR3, the DNA is TGTGCCAGCAGTTCCCGGACAGCCTATGGCTACACCTTC. J is TRBJ1-2 and V is TRBV6-2 or TRBV6-3; weak D call: TRBD1 (6 bases). Trimming shortened V by 4 bases and J by 4 bases, and 10 bases separated the two germline ends. This CDR3 comprises 13 residues. Germline CDR1 and CDR2: MNHEY and SVGEGT.

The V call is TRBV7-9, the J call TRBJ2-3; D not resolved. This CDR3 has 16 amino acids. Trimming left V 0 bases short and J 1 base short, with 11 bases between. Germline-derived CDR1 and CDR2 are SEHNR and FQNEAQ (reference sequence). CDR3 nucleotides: TGTGCCAGCAGCTTAGCAGAGATATACCGCACAGATACGCAGTATTTT. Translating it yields CASSLAEIYRTDTQYF.

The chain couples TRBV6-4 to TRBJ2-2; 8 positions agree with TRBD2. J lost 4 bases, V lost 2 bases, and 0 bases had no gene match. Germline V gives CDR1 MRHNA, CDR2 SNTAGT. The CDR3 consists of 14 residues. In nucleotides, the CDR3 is TGTGCCAGCAGTGACGGGACTAGCACCGGGGAGCTGTTTTTT. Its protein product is CASSDGTSTGELFF.

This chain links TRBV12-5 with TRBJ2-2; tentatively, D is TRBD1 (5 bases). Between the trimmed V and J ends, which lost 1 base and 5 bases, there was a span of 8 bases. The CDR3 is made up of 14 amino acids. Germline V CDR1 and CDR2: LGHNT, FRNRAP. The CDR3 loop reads CASGLGGGTGELFF. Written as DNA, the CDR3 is TGTGCTAGTGGTTTGGGGGGCGGAACCGGGGAGCTGTTTTTT.

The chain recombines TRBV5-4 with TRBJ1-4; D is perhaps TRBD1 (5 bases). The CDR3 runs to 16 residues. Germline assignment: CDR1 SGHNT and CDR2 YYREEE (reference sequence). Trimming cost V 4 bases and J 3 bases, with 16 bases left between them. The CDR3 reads CASSPGGYGANEKLFF. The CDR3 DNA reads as TGTGCCAGCAGCCCCGGGGGGTACGGGGCTAATGAAAAACTGTTTTTT.

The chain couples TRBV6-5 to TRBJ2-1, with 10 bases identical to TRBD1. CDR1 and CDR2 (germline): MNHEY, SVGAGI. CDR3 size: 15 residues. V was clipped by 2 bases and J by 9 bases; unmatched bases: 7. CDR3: CASSYKGTGATEQFF. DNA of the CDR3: TGTGCCAGCAGTTACAAAGGGACAGGGGCTACTGAGCAGTTCTTC.

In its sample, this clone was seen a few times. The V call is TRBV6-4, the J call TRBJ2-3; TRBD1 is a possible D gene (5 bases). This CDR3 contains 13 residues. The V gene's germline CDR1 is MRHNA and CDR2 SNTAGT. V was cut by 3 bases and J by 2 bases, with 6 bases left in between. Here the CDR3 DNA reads TGTGCCAGCAGTGAAGGGGACACAGATACGCAGTATTTT. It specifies CASSEGDTDTQYF.

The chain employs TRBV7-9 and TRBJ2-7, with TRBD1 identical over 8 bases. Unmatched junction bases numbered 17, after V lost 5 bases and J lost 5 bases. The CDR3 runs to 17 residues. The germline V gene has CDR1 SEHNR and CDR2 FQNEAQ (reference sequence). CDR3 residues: CASSPDLGDRPANEQYF. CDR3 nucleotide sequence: TGTGCCAGCAGCCCCGACCTCGGGGACAGGCCTGCCAACGAGCAGTACTTC.

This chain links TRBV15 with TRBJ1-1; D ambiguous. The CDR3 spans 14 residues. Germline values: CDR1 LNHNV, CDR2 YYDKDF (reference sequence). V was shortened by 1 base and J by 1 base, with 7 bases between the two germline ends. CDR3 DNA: TGTGCCACCAGCAGAGGTTACTGGAACACTGAAGCTTTCTTT. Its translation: CATSRGYWNTEAFF.

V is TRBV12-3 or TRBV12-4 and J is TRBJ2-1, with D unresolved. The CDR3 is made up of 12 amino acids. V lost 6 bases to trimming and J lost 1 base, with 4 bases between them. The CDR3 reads CASSVSYNEQFF. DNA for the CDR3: TGTGCCAGCAGCGTATCCTACAATGAGCAGTTCTTC.

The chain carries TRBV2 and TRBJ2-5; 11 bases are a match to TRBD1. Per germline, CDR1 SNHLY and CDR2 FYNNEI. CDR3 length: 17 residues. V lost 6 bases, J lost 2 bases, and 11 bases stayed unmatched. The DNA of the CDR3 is TGTGCCAGCAGCCTAAATACCTGGGACAGGGGGCAAGAGACCCAGTACTTC. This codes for CASSLNTWDRGQETQYF.

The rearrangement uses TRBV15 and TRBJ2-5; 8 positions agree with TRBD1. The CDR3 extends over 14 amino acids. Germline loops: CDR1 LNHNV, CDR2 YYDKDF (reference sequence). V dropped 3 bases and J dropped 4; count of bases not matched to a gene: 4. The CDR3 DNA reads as TGTGCCACCAGCAGGGGGGACAGGTTAGAGACCCAGTACTTC. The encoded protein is CATSRGDRLETQYF.

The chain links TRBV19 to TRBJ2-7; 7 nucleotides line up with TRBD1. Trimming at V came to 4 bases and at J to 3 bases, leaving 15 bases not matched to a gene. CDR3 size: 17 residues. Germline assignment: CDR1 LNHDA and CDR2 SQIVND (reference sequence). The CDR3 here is CASSRLFTKQGIYEQYF. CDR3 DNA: TGTGCCAGTAGTAGACTATTCACGAAACAGGGGATCTACGAGCAGTACTTC. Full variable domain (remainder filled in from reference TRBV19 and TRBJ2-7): DGGITQSPKYLFRKEGQNVTLSCEQNLNHDAMYWYRQDPGQGLRLIYYSQIVNDFQKGDIAEGYSVSREKKESFPLTVTSAQKNPTAFYLCASSRLFTKQGIYEQYFGPGTRLTVT.

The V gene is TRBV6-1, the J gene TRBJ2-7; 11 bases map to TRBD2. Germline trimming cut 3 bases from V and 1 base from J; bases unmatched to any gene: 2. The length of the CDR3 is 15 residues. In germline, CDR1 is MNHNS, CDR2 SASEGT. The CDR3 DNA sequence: TGTGCCAGCAGTGAGCTAGCGGGAGGTTCCTACGAGCAGTACTTC. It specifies CASSELAGGSYEQYF.

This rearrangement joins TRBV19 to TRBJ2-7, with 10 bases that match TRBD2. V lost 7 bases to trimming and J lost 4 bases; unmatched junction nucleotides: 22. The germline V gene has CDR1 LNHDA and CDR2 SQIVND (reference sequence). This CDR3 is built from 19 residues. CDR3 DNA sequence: TGTGCCAGTACTCAACAGGGCACAGGGCTAGCGGGAGCTCGATACGAGCAGTACTTC. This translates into CASTQQGTGLAGARYEQYF.

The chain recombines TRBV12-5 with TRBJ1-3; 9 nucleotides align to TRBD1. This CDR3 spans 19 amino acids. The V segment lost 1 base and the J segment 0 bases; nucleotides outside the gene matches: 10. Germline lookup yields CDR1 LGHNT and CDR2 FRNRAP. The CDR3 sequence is CASGLGPKRTGDSGNTIYF. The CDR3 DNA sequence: TGTGCTAGTGGTTTGGGACCAAAACGGACAGGGGACTCTGGAAACACCATATATTTT.

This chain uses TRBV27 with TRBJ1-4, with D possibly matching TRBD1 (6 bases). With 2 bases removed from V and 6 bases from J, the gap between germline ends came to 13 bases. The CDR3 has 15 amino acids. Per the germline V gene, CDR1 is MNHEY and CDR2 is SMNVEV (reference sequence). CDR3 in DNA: TGTGCCAGCAGTTTAGAGGGGCCAGGGGATGAAAAACTGTTTTTT. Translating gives CASSLEGPGDEKLFF.